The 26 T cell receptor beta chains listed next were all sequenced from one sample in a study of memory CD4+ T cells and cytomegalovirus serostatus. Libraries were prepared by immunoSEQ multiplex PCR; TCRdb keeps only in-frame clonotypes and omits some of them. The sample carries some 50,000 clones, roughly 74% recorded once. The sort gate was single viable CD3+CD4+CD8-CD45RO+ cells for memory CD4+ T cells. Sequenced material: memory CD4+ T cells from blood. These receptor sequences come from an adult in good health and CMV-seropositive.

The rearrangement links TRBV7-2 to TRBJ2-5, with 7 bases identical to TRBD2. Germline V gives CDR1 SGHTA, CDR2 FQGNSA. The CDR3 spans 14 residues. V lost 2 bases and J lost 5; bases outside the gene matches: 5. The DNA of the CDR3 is TGTGCCAGCAGCTTATGGCAGGGAGGGGAGACCCAGTACTTC. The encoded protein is CASSLWQGGETQYF. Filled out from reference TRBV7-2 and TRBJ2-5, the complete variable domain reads GAGVSQSPSNKVTEKGKDVELRCDPISGHTALYWYRQSLGQGLEFLIYFQGNSAPDKSGLPSDRFSAERTGGSVSTLTIQRTQQEDSAVYLCASSLWQGGETQYFGPGTRLLVL.

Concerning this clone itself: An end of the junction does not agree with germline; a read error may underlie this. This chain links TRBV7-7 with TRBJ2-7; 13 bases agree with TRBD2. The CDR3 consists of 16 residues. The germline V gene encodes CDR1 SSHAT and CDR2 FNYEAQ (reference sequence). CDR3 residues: CASSLEGLAGTSEQYF. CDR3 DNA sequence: TGTGCTAGCAGCTTAGAGGGACTAGCGGGGACCTCCGAGCAGTACTTC.

CDR3 nucleotide sequence: TGTGCCAGCAGCCCATCTGGGCGGGGGACTCAAGAGACCCAGTACTTC. Translated: CASSPSGRGTQETQYF. V usage is TRBV5-4 and J usage is TRBJ2-5; TRBD2 matches 7 bases. V gave up 4 bases and J gave up 2 bases; unmatched junction bases: 11. CDR3 length equals 16 residues. Germline CDR1 SGHNT, CDR2 YYREEE (reference sequence).

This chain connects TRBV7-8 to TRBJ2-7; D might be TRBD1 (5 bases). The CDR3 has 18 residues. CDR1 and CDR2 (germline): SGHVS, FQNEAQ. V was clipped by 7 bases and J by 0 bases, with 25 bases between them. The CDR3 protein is CASTSSIFRQISSYEQYF. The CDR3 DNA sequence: TGTGCCAGCACCTCGAGTATTTTTCGACAGATAAGCTCCTACGAGCAGTACTTC.

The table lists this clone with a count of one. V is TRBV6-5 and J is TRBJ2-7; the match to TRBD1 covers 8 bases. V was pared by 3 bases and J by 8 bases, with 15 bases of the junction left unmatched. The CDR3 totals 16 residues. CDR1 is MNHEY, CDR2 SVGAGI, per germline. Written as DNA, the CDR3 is TGTGCCAGCAGTTATTTAGGGCGACAGGGGATGACCAAGCAGTACTTC. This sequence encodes CASSYLGRQGMTKQYF.

The CDR3 here is CSVPPIWGNRNNEQFF. The CDR3 DNA follows: TGCAGCGTCCCGCCCATATGGGGGAACAGGAACAATGAGCAGTTCTTC. The rearrangement joins TRBV29-1 to TRBJ2-1; D tentatively reads TRBD1 or TRBD2 (5 bases each). The V and J ends lost 6 bases and 5 bases respectively, with 23 bases between them. Germline V gene data show CDR1 as SQVTM and CDR2 as ANQGSEA. The CDR3 spans 16 residues.

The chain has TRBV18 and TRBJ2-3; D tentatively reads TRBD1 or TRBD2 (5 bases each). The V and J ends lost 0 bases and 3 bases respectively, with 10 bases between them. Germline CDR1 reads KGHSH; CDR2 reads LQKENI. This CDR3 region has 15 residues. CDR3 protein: CASSPPGDGTDTQYF. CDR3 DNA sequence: TGTGCCAGCTCACCACCGGGGGACGGAACAGATACGCAGTATTTT.

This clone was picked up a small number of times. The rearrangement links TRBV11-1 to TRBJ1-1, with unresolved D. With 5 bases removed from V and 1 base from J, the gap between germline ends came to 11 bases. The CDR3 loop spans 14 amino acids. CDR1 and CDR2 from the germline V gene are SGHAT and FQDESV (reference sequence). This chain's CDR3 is CASSRRWENTEAFF. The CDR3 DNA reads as TGTGCCAGCAGCCGACGGTGGGAGAACACTGAAGCTTTCTTT.

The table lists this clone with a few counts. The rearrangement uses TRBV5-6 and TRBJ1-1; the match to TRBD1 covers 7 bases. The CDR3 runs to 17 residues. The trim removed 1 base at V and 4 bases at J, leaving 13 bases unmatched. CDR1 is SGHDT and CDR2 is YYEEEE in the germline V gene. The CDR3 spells CASSLWETGVLGTEAFF. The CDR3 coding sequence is TGTGCCAGCAGCTTGTGGGAAACAGGGGTATTAGGCACTGAAGCTTTCTTT.

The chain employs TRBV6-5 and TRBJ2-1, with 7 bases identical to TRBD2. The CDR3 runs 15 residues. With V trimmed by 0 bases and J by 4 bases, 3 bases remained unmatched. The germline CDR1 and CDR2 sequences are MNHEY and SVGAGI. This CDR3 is CASSYSRRGYNEQFF. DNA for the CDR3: TGTGCCAGCAGTTACTCGAGGCGGGGGTACAATGAGCAGTTCTTC.

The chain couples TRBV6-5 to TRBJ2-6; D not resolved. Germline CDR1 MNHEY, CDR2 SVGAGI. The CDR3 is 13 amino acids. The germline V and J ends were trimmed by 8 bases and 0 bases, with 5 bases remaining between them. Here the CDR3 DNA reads TGTGCCAGCGCTCCCTCTGGGGCCAACGTCCTGACTTTC. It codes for CASAPSGANVLTF.

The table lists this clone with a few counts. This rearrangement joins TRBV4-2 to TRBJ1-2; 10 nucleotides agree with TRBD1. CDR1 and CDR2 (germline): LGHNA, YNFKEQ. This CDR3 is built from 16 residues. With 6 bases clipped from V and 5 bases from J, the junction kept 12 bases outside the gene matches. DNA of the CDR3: TGTGCCAGCAGGGCCGGGACAGGGGATATGTTTTATGGCTACACCTTC. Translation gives CASRAGTGDMFYGYTF.

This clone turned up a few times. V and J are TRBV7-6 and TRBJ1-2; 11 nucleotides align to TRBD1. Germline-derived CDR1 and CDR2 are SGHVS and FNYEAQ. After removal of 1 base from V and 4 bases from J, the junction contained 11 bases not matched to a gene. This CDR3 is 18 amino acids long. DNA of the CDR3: TGTGCCAGCAGCTTAGGAGAACACGGGACAGGGGGTTCCTATGGCTACACCTTC. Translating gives CASSLGEHGTGGSYGYTF.

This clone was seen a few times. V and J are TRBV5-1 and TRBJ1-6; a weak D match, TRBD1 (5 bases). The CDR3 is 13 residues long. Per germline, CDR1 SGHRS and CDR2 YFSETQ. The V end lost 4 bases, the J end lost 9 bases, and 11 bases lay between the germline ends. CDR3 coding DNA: TGCGCCAGCAGCAAGGACACAACTTCACCCCTCCACTTT. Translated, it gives CASSKDTTSPLHF.

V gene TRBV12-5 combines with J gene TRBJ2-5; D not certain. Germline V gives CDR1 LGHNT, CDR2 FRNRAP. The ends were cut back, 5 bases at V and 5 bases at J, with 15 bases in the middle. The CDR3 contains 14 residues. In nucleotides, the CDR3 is TGTGCTAGTGGTCCCTACCAAGGAAGGGAGACCCAGTACTTC. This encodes CASGPYQGRETQYF.

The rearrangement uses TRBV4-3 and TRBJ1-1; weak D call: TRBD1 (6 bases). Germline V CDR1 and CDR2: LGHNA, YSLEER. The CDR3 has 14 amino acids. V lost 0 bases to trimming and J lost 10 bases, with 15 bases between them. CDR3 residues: CASSQEYQGSAAFF. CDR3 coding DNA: TGCGCCAGCAGCCAAGAGTATCAGGGGTCTGCAGCTTTCTTT.

CDR3 sequence (DNA): TGCGCCAGCAGCACCGGGGATAGGGCTCATCTTGGTGGCTACACCTTC. Protein: CASSTGDRAHLGGYTF. The chain combines TRBV5-1 with TRBJ1-2; unclear D gene. The V end lost 4 bases, the J end lost 7 bases, and 23 bases lay between the germline ends. The CDR3 length is 16 residues. Germline V gene sequence: CDR1 SGHRS, CDR2 YFSETQ.

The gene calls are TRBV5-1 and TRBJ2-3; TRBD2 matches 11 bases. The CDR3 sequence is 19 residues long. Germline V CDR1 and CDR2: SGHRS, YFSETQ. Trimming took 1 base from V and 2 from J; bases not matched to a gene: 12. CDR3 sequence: CASSLYPSGGPLITDTQYF. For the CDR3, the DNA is TGCGCCAGCAGCTTGTACCCTAGCGGGGGGCCTTTAATCACAGATACGCAGTATTTT. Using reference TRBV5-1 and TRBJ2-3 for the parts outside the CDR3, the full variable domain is KAGVTQTPRYLIKTRGQQVTLSCSPISGHRSVSWYQQTPGQGLQFLFEYFSETQRNKGNFPGRFSGRQFSNSRSEMNVSTLELGDSALYLCASSLYPSGGPLITDTQYFGPGTRLTVL.

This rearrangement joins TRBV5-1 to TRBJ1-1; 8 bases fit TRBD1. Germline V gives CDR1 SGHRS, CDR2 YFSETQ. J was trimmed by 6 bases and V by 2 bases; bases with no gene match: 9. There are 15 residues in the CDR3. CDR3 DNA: TGCGCCAGCAGCTTCCAGGGTGCAGGGGGCTCTGAAGCTTTCTTT. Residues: CASSFQGAGGSEAFF.

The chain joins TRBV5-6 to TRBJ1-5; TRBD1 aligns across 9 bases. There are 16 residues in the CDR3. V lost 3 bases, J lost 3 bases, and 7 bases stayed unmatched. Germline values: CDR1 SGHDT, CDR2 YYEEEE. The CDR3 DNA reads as TGTGCCAGCAGCTCCGGGACAGGGCTTTTCAATCAGCCCCAGCATTTT. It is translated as CASSSGTGLFNQPQHF.

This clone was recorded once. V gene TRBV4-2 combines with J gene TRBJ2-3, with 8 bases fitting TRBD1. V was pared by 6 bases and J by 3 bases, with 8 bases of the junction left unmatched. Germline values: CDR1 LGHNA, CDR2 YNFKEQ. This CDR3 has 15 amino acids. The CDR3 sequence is CASSFTGGLTDTQYF. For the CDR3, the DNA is TGTGCCAGCAGTTTTACAGGGGGATTAACAGATACGCAGTATTTT.

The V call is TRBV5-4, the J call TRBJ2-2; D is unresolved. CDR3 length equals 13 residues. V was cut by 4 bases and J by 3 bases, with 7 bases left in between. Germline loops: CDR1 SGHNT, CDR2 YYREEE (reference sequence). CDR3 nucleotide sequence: TGTGCCAGCAGCCTTGTGGACACCGGGGAGCTGTTTTTT. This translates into CASSLVDTGELFF.

The CDR3 nucleotides read TGTGCCAGCAGTATGGATCGGAATTCACCCCTCCACTTT. As protein: CASSMDRNSPLHF. The genes are TRBV6-5 and TRBJ1-6; D remains ambiguous. The germline CDR1 and CDR2 sequences are MNHEY and SVGAGI. Deletions cut 5 bases from V and 7 bases from J, with 9 bases between. The CDR3 consists of 13 residues.

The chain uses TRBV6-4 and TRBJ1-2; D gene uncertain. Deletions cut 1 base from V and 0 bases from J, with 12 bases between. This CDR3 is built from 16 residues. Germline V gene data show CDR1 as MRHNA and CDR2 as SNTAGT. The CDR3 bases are TGTGCCAGCAGTGACTTTCCACAACCCTCTAACTATGGCTACACCTTC. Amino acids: CASSDFPQPSNYGYTF.

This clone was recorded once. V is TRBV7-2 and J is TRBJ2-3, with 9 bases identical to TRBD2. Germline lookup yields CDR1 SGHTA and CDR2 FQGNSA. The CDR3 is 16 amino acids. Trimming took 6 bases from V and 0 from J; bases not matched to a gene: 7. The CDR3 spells CASSLNLAGSTDTQYF. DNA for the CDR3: TGTGCCAGCAGTCTTAATCTAGCGGGGAGCACAGATACGCAGTATTTT. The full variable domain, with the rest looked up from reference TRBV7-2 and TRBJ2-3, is GAGVSQSPSNKVTEKGKDVELRCDPISGHTALYWYRQSLGQGLEFLIYFQGNSAPDKSGLPSDRFSAERTGGSVSTLTIQRTQQEDSAVYLCASSLNLAGSTDTQYFGPGTRLTVL.

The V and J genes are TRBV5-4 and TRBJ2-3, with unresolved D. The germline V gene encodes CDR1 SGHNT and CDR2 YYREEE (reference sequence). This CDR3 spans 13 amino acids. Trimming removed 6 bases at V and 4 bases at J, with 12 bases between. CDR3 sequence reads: CASTDPAADTQYF. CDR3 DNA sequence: TGTGCCAGCACCGACCCGGCGGCAGATACGCAGTATTTT.